One and the same sample provided the 17 T cell receptor beta chains below, sequenced in a study of T cell changes during pregnancy in multiple sclerosis (dated 2019 in TCRdb). The library was produced with the immunoSEQ multiplex PCR assay. The table was pulled from immuneACCESS by TCRdb, which kept in-frame rearrangements only. Such tables lose some clones; where checked, under half of the loss comes from unresolved V genes, and the rest has no known cause. The sample table records some 110,000 clones; about 90% of these occur just once. More than 1.5% of the sample goes to the ten largest clones. The sequencing used peripheral blood, collected in the third trimester of pregnancy. The receptor set was obtained from a female donor with multiple sclerosis, enrolled in a pregnancy study.

The chain carries TRBV18 and TRBJ2-7; TRBD1 matches 9 bases. The CDR3 sequence is 15 residues long. Trimming cost V 4 bases and J 6 bases; bases outside gene matches: 10. Looked up from germline, CDR1 is KGHSH and CDR2 is LQKENI. The CDR3 region has the DNA TGTGCCAGCTCACAGAGACAGGGGGAATTAGGCGAGCAGTACTTC. Protein product: CASSQRQGELGEQYF.

The DNA for the CDR3 is TGTGCCAGCAGCTTAGCGGGTGCTAGCACAGATACGCAGTATTTT. Amino acid sequence: CASSLAGASTDTQYF. This chain links TRBV11-2 with TRBJ2-3; D gene uncertain. There are 15 residues in the CDR3. V was trimmed by 1 base and J by 0 bases, leaving 8 bases between them. Germline V gives CDR1 SGHAT, CDR2 FQNNGV.

This rearrangement joins TRBV5-8 to TRBJ2-5; TRBD2 agrees at 9 bases. Germline V gene sequence: CDR1 SGHTS, CDR2 YDEGEE. This CDR3 is 14 amino acids long. With V trimmed by 4 bases and J by 2 bases, 3 bases remained unmatched. The CDR3 DNA reads as TGTGCCAGCAGCCCAGCGGGAGGTCAAGAGACCCAGTACTTC. Amino acids: CASSPAGGQETQYF.

The chain employs TRBV19 and TRBJ2-1, with a weak D call TRBD1 (6 bases). V lost 0 bases, J lost 6 bases, and 12 bases lay in between. The CDR3 totals 15 residues. The germline V gene has CDR1 LNHDA and CDR2 SQIVND (reference sequence). DNA for the CDR3: TGTGCCAGTAGTATAGATTCCCAGGGGTTCAATGAGCAGTTCTTC. It yields the protein CASSIDSQGFNEQFF.

CDR3 region: CASSQQPATGTGYTF. Written as DNA, the CDR3 is TGTGCCAGCAGCCAACAACCTGCCACAGGGACTGGCTACACCTTC. The rearrangement joins TRBV16 to TRBJ1-2, with a weak D call TRBD1 (6 bases). Germline values: CDR1 KGHSY, CDR2 FQNENV. V shed 2 bases and J shed 7 bases, with 17 bases lying between them. This CDR3 has 15 residues.

CDR3 protein: CASSLVAYTEAFF. DNA of the CDR3: TGTGCCAGCAGCTTAGTGGCCTACACTGAAGCTTTCTTT. The chain links TRBV11-2 to TRBJ1-1; unclear D gene. The CDR3 is 13 residues long. Trimming cost V 1 base and J 3 bases, with 6 bases left between them. Germline loops: CDR1 SGHAT, CDR2 FQNNGV.

This clone occurred once. The rearrangement links TRBV11-3 to TRBJ2-1; TRBD1 matches at 7 bases. The germline CDR1 and CDR2 sequences are SGHNT and YENEEA. The V and J ends lost 5 bases and 0 bases, in that order; junction bases with no gene match: 1. The CDR3 covers 14 residues. CDR3 amino acids: CASSRDSSYNEQFF. The CDR3 nucleotides read TGTGCCAGCAGCCGGGACAGCTCCTACAATGAGCAGTTCTTC. Full variable domain (rest looked up from reference TRBV11-3 and TRBJ2-1): EAGVVQSPRYKIIEKKQPVAFWCNPISGHNTLYWYLQNLGQGPELLIRYENEEAVDDSQLPKDRFSAERLKGVDSTLKIQPAELGDSAVYLCASSRDSSYNEQFFGPGTRLTVL.

V is TRBV19 and J is TRBJ2-3; 9 bases agree with TRBD2. Germline V gene lookup returns CDR1 LNHDA and CDR2 SQIVND (reference sequence). This CDR3 comprises 12 residues. J was trimmed by 7 bases and V by 9 bases; bases with no gene match: 5. The CDR3 region is CASGGLANTQYF. The CDR3 DNA is TGTGCCAGCGGGGGACTAGCAAATACGCAGTATTTT.

The chain uses TRBV5-1 and TRBJ2-7; 7 bases are shared with TRBD1. V trimming: 4 bases; J trimming: 2 bases; junction bases outside the gene matches: 9. Germline V gene data show CDR1 as SGHRS and CDR2 as YFSETQ. This CDR3 is built from 15 residues. The CDR3 reads CASSPAGTVTYEQYF. DNA of the CDR3: TGCGCCAGCAGCCCGGCCGGGACAGTAACCTACGAGCAGTACTTC.

CDR3 protein: CASSLRGLWGSADAYNEQFF. CDR3 bases: TGTGCCAGCAGTTTAAGGGGCCTCTGGGGCAGCGCGGACGCCTACAATGAGCAGTTCTTC. The genes are TRBV27 and TRBJ2-1; D may be TRBD1 (5 bases). V shed 2 bases and J shed 2 bases, with 25 bases lying between them. The germline V gene has CDR1 MNHEY and CDR2 SMNVEV (reference sequence). CDR3 length: 20 residues.

This chain uses TRBV2 with TRBJ2-1, with 9 bases fitting TRBD2. This CDR3 is built from 16 residues. The germline V gene has CDR1 SNHLY and CDR2 FYNNEI. The J segment lost 6 bases and the V segment lost 6 bases, leaving 12 bases of the junction unmatched. CDR3 in amino acids: CASRALPAGGPNEQFF. The CDR3 DNA follows: TGTGCCAGCAGGGCTTTACCGGCGGGGGGGCCCAATGAGCAGTTCTTC.

The rearrangement joins TRBV6-5 to TRBJ2-2; D possibly corresponds to TRBD2 (5 bases). CDR1 and CDR2 from the germline V gene are MNHEY and SVGAGI. Trimming took 2 bases from V and 6 from J, leaving 13 bases between them. CDR3 length equals 15 residues. CDR3 loop: CASSYMGAGSGELFF. The CDR3 bases are TGTGCCAGCAGTTACATGGGAGCCGGGTCCGGGGAGCTGTTTTTT.

The chain carries TRBV19 and TRBJ1-1; D might be TRBD1 (6 bases). V lost 3 bases, J lost 3 bases, and 17 bases lay in between. This CDR3 has 16 residues. CDR1 LNHDA and CDR2 SQIVND come from the germline V gene (reference sequence). CDR3 in DNA: TGTGCCAGTAGTATGGCCCGGGAGGGGGTAGACACTGAAGCTTTCTTT. Translating it yields CASSMAREGVDTEAFF.

The gene calls are TRBV6-1 and TRBJ2-3; D is perhaps TRBD1 (5 bases). Germline loops: CDR1 MNHNS, CDR2 SASEGT. The length of the CDR3 is 12 residues. V was clipped by 1 base and J by 14 bases, with 13 bases between them. The CDR3 DNA reads as TGTGCCAGCAGTGAAGTGGGGCTCCCTCCGTATTTT. Its protein product is CASSEVGLPPYF.

CDR3 DNA sequence: TGCAGCGCCGGAGGGCTAGCGGGGGTGGATACGCAGTATTTT. It translates to CSAGGLAGVDTQYF. The genes are TRBV29-1 and TRBJ2-3; 10 bases fit TRBD2. V shed 7 bases, J shed 6 bases, and the junction held 10 bases outside the gene matches. Germline-derived CDR1 and CDR2 are SQVTM and ANQGSEA. CDR3 length equals 14 residues.

The V gene is TRBV20-1, the J gene TRBJ2-1; D unresolved. This CDR3 region has 11 residues. CDR1 and CDR2 (germline): DFQATT, SNEGSKA (reference sequence). Trimming removed 3 bases from V and 8 bases from J, with 8 bases in between. The CDR3 DNA sequence: TGCAGTGCTAGGGAGAAAGATGAGCAGTTCTTC. Residues: CSAREKDEQFF.

The sample holds one count of this clone. The chain links TRBV19 to TRBJ2-7; D unclear. CDR1 and CDR2 from the germline V gene are LNHDA and SQIVND (reference sequence). The CDR3 consists of 13 residues. With 0 bases removed from V and 5 bases from J, the gap between germline ends came to 8 bases. CDR3 DNA: TGTGCCAGTAGTATAGATCAGCGTAACGAGCAGTACTTC. Translation: CASSIDQRNEQYF.